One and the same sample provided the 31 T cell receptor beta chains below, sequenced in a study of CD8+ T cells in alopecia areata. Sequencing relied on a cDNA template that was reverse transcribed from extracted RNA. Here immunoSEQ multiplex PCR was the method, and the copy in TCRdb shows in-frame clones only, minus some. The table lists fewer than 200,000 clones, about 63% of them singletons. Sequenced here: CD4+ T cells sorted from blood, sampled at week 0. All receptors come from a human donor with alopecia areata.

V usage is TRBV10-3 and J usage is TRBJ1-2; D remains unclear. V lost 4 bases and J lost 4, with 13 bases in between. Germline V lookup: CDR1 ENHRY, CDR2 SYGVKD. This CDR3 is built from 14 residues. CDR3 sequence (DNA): TGTGCCATCAGTGGAGACCAAGCCCGCTATGGCTACACCTTC. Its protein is CAISGDQARYGYTF.

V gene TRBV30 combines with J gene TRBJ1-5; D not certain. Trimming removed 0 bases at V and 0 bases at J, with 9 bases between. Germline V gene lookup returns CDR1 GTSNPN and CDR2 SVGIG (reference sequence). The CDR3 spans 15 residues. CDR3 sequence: CAWSVGLGSNQPQHF. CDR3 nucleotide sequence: TGTGCCTGGAGTGTAGGTCTGGGTAGCAATCAGCCCCAGCATTTT.

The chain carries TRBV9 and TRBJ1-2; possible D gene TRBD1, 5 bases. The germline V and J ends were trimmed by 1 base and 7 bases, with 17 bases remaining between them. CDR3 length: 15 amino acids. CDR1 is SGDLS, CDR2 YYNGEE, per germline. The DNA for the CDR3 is TGTGCCAGCAGCGTACACGGGACGGGGACGATTGGCTACACCTTC. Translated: CASSVHGTGTIGYTF. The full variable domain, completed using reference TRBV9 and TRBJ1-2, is DSGVTQTPKHLITATGQRVTLRCSPRSGDLSVYWYQQSLDQGLQFLIQYYNGEERAKGNILERFSAQQFPDLHSELNLSSLELGDSALYFCASSVHGTGTIGYTFGSGTRLTVV.

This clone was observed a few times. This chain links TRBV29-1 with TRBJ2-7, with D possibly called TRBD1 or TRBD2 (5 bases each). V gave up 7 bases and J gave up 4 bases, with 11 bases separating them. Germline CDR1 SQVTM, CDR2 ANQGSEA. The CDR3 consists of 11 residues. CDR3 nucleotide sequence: TGCAGCGCCGTGGGACCTTACGAGCAGTACTTC. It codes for CSAVGPYEQYF.

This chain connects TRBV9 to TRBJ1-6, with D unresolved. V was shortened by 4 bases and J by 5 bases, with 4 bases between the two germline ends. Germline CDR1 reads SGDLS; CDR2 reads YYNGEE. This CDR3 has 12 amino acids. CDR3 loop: CASSLDNSPLHF. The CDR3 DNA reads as TGTGCCAGCAGCCTCGATAATTCACCCCTCCACTTT.

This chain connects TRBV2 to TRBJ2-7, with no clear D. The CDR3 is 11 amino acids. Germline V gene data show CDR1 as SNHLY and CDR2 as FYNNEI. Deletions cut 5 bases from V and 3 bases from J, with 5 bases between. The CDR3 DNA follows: TGTGCCAGCAGTTCCGTCTACGAGCAGTACTTC. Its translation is CASSSVYEQYF.

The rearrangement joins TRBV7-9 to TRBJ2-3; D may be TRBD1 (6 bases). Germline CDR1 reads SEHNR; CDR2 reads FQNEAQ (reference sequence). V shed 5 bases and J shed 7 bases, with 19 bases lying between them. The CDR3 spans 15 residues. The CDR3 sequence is CASSPLDWGLHTQYF. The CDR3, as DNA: TGTGCCAGCAGCCCGCTTGATTGGGGGCTCCATACGCAGTATTTT.

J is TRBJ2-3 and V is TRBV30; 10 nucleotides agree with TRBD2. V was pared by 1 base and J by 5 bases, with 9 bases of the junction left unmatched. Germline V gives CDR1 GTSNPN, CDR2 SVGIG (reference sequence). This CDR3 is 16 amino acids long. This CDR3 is CAWSGSGGVQGDTQYF. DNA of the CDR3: TGTGCCTGGAGTGGAAGCGGGGGGGTCCAAGGAGATACGCAGTATTTT. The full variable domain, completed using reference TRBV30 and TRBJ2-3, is SQTIHQWPATLVQPVGSPLSLECTVEGTSNPNLYWYRQAAGRGLQLLFYSVGIGQISSEVPQNLSASRPQDRQFILSSKKLLLSDSGFYLCAWSGSGGVQGDTQYFGPGTRLTVL.

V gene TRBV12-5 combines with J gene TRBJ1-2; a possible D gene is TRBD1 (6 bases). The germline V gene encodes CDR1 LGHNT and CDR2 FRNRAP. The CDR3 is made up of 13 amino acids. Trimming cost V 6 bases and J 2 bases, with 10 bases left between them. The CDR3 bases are TGTGCTAGTGGATACAGGGAGAACTATGGCTACACCTTC. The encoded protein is CASGYRENYGYTF.

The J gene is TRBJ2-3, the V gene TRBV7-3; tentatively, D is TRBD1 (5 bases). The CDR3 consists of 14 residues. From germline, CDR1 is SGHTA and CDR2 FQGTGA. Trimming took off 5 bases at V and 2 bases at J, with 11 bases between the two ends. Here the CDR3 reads CASSPGRATDTQYF. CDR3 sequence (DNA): TGTGCCAGCAGCCCCGGCAGGGCCACAGATACGCAGTATTTT.

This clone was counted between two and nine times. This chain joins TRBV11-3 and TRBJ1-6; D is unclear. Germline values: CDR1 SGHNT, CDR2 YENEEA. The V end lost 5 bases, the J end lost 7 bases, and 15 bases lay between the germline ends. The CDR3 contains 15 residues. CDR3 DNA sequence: TGTGCCAGCAGCAGCGAATACAGTCGGAATTCACCCCTCCACTTT. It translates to CASSSEYSRNSPLHF.

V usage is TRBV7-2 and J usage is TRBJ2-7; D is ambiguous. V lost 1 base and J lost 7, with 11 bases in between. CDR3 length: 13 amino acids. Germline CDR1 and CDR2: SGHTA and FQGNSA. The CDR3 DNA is TGTGCCAGCAGCTTAGTTTACCGTACGGAGCAGTACTTC. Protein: CASSLVYRTEQYF. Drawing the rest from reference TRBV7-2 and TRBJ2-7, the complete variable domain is GAGVSQSPSNKVTEKGKDVELRCDPISGHTALYWYRQSLGQGLEFLIYFQGNSAPDKSGLPSDRFSAERTGGSVSTLTIQRTQQEDSAVYLCASSLVYRTEQYFGPGTRLTVT.

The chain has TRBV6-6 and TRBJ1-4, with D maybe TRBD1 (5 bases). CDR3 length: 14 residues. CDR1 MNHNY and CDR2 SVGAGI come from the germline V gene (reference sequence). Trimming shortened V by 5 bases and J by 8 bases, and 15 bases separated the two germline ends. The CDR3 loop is CASSTGHGGEKLFF. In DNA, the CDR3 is TGTGCCAGCAGTACCGGACACGGAGGGGAAAAACTGTTTTTT.

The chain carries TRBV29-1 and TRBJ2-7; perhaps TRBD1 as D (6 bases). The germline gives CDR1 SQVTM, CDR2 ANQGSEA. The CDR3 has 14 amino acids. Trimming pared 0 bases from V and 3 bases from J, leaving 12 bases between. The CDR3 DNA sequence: TGCAGCGTTGAAGATCCGTTGACAGGCTACGAGCAGTACTTC. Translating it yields CSVEDPLTGYEQYF.

CDR3 DNA sequence: TGTGCCAGCAGCCCTACCGGGATCCTGAACACTGAAGCTTTCTTT. Translation: CASSPTGILNTEAFF. J is TRBJ1-1 and V is TRBV13; D remains ambiguous. Germline-derived CDR1 and CDR2 are PRHDT and FYEKMQ (reference sequence). V was clipped by 5 bases and J by 0 bases, with 13 bases between them. The CDR3 totals 15 residues.

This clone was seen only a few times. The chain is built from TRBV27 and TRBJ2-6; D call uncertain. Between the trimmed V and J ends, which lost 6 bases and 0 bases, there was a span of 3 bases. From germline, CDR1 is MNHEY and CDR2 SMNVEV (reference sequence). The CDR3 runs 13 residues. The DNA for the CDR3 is TGTGCCAGCAGCAACTCTGGGGCCAACGTCCTGACTTTC. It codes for CASSNSGANVLTF. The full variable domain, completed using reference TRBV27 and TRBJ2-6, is EAQVTQNPRYLITVTGKKLTVTCSQNMNHEYMSWYRQDPGLGLRQIYYSMNVEVTDKGDVPEGYKVSRKEKRNFPLILESPSPNQTSLYFCASSNSGANVLTFGAGSRLTVL.

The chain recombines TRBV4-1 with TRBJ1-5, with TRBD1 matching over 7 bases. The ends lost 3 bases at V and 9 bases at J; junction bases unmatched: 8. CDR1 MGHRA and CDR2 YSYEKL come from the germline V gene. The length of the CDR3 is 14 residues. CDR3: CASSQESRTGPQHF. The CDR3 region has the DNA TGCGCCAGCAGCCAGGAAAGCAGGACAGGGCCCCAGCATTTT.

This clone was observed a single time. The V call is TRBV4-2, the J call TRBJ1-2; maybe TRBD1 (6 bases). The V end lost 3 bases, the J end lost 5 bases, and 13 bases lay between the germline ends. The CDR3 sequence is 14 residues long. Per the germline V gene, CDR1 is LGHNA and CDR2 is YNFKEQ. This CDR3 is CASSQLRQGYGYTF. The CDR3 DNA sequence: TGTGCCAGCAGCCAGCTACGTCAGGGGTATGGCTACACCTTC.

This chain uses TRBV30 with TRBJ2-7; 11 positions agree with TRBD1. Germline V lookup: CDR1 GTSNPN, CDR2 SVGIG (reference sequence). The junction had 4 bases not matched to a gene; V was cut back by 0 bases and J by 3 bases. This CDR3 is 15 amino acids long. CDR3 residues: CAWSVGGTGGYEQYF. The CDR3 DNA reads TGTGCCTGGAGTGTAGGCGGGACAGGGGGCTACGAGCAGTACTTC.

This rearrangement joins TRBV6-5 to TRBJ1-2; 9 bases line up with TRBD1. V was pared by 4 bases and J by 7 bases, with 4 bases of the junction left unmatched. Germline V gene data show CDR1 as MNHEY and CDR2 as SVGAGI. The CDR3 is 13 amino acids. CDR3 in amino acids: CASSSSTGGGYTF. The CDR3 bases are TGTGCCAGCAGTTCCTCGACAGGGGGTGGCTACACCTTC.

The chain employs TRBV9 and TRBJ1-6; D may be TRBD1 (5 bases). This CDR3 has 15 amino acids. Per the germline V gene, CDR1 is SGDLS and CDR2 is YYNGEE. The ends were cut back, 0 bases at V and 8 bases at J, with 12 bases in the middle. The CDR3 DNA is TGTGCCAGCAGCGTAGGTTTGGGGCGTGATTCACCCCTCCACTTT. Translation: CASSVGLGRDSPLHF. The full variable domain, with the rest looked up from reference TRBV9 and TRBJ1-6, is DSGVTQTPKHLITATGQRVTLRCSPRSGDLSVYWYQQSLDQGLQFLIQYYNGEERAKGNILERFSAQQFPDLHSELNLSSLELGDSALYFCASSVGLGRDSPLHFGNGTRLTVT.

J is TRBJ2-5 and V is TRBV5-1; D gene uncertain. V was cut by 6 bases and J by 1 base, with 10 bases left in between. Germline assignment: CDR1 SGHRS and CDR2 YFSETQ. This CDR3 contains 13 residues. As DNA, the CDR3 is TGCGCCAGCACCTTTAACACCCAAGAGACCCAGTACTTC. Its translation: CASTFNTQETQYF.

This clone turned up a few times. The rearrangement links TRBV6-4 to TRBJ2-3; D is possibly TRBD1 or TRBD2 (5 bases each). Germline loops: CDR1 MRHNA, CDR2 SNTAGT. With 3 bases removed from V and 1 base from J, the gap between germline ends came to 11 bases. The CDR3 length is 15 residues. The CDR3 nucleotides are TGTGCCAGCAGTGATCAGAGGGGCGGCACAGATACGCAGTATTTT. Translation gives CASSDQRGGTDTQYF.

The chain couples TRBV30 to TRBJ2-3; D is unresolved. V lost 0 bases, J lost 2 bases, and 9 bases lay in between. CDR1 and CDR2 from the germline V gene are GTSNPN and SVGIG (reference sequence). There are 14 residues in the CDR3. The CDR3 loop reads CAWSVQVFTDTQYF. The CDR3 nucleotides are TGTGCCTGGAGTGTGCAAGTTTTCACAGATACGCAGTATTTT.

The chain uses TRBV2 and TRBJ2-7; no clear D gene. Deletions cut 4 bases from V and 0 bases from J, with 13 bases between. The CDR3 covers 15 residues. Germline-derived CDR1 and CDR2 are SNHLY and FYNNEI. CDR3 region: CASSGSNANSYEQYF. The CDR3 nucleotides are TGTGCCAGCAGTGGGTCGAATGCGAACTCCTACGAGCAGTACTTC.

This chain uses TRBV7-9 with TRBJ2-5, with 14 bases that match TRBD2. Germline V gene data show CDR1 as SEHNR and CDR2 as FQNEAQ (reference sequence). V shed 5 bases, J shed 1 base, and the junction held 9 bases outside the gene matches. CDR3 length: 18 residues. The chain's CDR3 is CASSPGLAGGPGQETQYF. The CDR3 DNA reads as TGTGCCAGCAGCCCCGGACTAGCGGGGGGTCCAGGCCAAGAGACCCAGTACTTC.

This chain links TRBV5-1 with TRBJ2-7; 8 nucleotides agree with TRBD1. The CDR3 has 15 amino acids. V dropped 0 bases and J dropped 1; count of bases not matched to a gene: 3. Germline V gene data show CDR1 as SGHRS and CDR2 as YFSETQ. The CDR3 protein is CASSLAWDRSYEQYF. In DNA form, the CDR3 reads TGCGCCAGCAGCTTGGCCTGGGACAGGTCCTACGAGCAGTACTTC.

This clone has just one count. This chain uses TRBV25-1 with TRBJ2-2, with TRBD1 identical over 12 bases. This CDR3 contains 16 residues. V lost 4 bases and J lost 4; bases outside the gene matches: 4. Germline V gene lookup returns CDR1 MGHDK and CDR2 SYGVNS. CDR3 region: CASSAPGQGATGELFF. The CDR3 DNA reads TGTGCCAGCAGTGCTCCGGGACAGGGGGCCACCGGGGAGCTGTTTTTT. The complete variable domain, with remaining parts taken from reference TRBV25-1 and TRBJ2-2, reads EADIYQTPRYLVIGTGKKITLECSQTMGHDKMYWYQQDPGMELHLIHYSYGVNSTEKGDLSSESTVSRIRTEHFPLTLESARPSHTSQYLCASSAPGQGATGELFFGEGSRLTVL.

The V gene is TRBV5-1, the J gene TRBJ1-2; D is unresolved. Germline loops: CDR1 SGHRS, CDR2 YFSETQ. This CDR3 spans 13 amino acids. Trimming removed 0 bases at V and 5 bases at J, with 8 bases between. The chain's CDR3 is CASSLEYAYGYTF. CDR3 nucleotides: TGCGCCAGCAGCTTGGAATACGCTTATGGCTACACCTTC. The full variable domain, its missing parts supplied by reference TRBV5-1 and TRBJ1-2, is KAGVTQTPRYLIKTRGQQVTLSCSPISGHRSVSWYQQTPGQGLQFLFEYFSETQRNKGNFPGRFSGRQFSNSRSEMNVSTLELGDSALYLCASSLEYAYGYTFGSGTRLTVV.

The CDR3 DNA sequence: TGCGCCAGCAGCTTGGCCGCAGCTAACTATGGCTACACCTTC. Encoded protein: CASSLAAANYGYTF. This chain connects TRBV5-1 to TRBJ1-2; D gene unclear. The CDR3 totals 14 residues. The V end was cut by 0 bases, the J end by 0 bases, with 6 bases between. Germline CDR1 reads SGHRS; CDR2 reads YFSETQ.

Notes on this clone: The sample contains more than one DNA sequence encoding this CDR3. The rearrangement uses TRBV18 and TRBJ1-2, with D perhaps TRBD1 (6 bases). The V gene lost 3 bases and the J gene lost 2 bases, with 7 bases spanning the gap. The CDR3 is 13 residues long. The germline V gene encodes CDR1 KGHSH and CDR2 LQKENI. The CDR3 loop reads CASSPDRNYGYTF. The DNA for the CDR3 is TGTGCCAGCTCACCGGACAGAAACTATGGCTACACCTTC.